A selection of T cell receptor beta chains follows, all from one sample in a study of Tregs in tolerant kidney transplant recipients. Clones were sequenced by immunoSEQ multiplex PCR, and TCRdb holds only the in-frame ones, with some missing. The sample gives 240,000 or so clones, about 80% of which show up once; under 0.65% is in the top ten. The sequencing sample was made of CD4+ T cells from blood. The receptors stem from a human donor in good health. Both conserved end residues are part of each CDR3. A D gene is named only where the DNA matches it firmly. Some rows have no size entry. The others give once, few or many, or a class for an expanded clone.

length | J | V | size | D | CDR3 | DNA
13 | TRBJ2-7 | TRBV29-1 | NA | TRBD2 | CSVEYLAGDEQYF | TGCAGCGTTGAATATCTAGCGGGGGACGAGCAGTACTTC
16 | TRBJ2-1 | TRBV14 | NA | TRBD2 | CASSPPGLAGNNEQFF | TGTGCCAGCAGCCCTCCGGGACTAGCGGGAAACAATGAGCAGTTCTTC
17 | TRBJ2-1 | TRBV7-8 | NA | NA | CASSFRKGLDPQDEQFF | TGTGCCAGCAGCTTTAGAAAGGGGCTGGATCCCCAGGATGAGCAGTTCTTC
17 | TRBJ2-7 | TRBV4-1 | NA | TRBD1 | CASSRSGTGRRSYEQYF | TGCGCCAGCAGCCGGTCCGGGACAGGGCGGCGGTCCTACGAGCAGTACTTC
13 | TRBJ2-7 | TRBV14 | once | NA | CASSSILSYEQYF | TGTGCCAGCAGCTCAATACTCTCCTACGAGCAGTACTTC
13 | TRBJ2-3 | TRBV2 | NA | NA | CASRGRITATQYF | TGTGCCAGCAGGGGCCGGATAACCGCTACGCAGTATTTT
16 | TRBJ1-6 | TRBV5-1 | NA | TRBD1 | CASSSGQKGNSGPLHF | TGCGCCAGCAGCTCGGGACAGAAGGGGAATAGCGGCCCCCTCCACTTT
12 | TRBJ2-1 | TRBV5-1 | NA | NA | CASSLGAGEQFF | TGCGCCAGCAGCTTGGGGGCCGGTGAGCAGTTCTTC
13 | TRBJ1-1 | TRBV14 | NA | NA | CASSSDFVAEAFF | TGTGCCAGCAGCTCTGATTTCGTCGCTGAAGCTTTCTTT
13 | TRBJ1-2 | TRBV9 | NA | NA | CASSVTGADGYTF | TGTGCCAGCAGCGTCACAGGAGCGGATGGCTACACCTTC
14 | TRBJ2-1 | TRBV2 | NA | TRBD2 | CASRLAGNNNEQFF | TGTGCCAGTCGACTAGCGGGGAACAACAATGAGCAGTTCTTC
13 | TRBJ2-7 | TRBV6-6 | NA | NA | CASSTLGAGEQYF | TGTGCCAGCAGTACCTTGGGGGCGGGCGAGCAGTACTTC
14 | TRBJ2-5 | TRBV21-1 | NA | NA | CASPRRAGDETQYF | TGTGCCAGCCCCCGGAGGGCCGGCGACGAGACCCAGTACTTC
16 | TRBJ1-6 | TRBV6-6 | once | TRBD1 | CASSSPSTGSDSPLHF | TGTGCCAGCAGTTCCCCATCGACAGGGTCGGATTCACCCCTCCACTTT
12 | TRBJ2-2 | TRBV4-2 | NA | NA | CASSQEPGELFF | TGTGCCAGCAGCCAAGAGCCCGGGGAGCTGTTTTTT
15 | TRBJ2-5 | TRBV27 | once | NA | CASSSYRPYQETQYF | TGTGCCAGCAGTTCATATAGGCCTTATCAAGAGACCCAGTACTTC
13 | TRBJ1-1 | TRBV15 | NA | NA | CATSREGNTEAFF | TGTGCCACCAGCAGAGAGGGGAACACTGAAGCTTTCTTT
13 | TRBJ1-1 | TRBV25-1 | NA | NA | CASERGGDTEAFF | TGTGCCAGCGAAAGGGGGGGGGACACTGAAGCTTTCTTT
16 | TRBJ2-5 | TRBV5-4 | NA | TRBD1 | CASSLGGTGIQETQYF | TGTGCCAGCAGCTTGGGGGGGACAGGGATTCAAGAGACCCAGTACTTC
15 | TRBJ2-3 | TRBV9 | once | NA | CASSVEGTATDTQYF | TGTGCCAGCAGCGTAGAAGGCACAGCCACAGATACGCAGTATTTT
16 | TRBJ2-7 | TRBV5-1 | NA | NA | CASSLAKWEASYEQYF | TGCGCCAGCAGCTTGGCTAAGTGGGAAGCCTCCTACGAGCAGTACTTC
14 | TRBJ1-1 | TRBV19 | NA | NA | CASSIGGRGTEAFF | TGTGCCAGTAGTATAGGGGGAAGGGGAACTGAAGCTTTCTTT
14 | TRBJ1-2 | TRBV7-2 | NA | TRBD1 | CASSLRQGGNGYTF | TGTGCCAGCAGCTTAAGACAGGGAGGAAATGGCTACACCTTC
14 | TRBJ1-1 | TRBV15 | NA | NA | CATSTGEGSTEAFF | TGTGCCACCAGCACAGGGGAAGGAAGCACTGAAGCTTTCTTT
15 | TRBJ2-7 | TRBV19 | NA | NA | CASSILRGGWYEQYF | TGTGCCAGTAGTATCCTCAGGGGAGGGTGGTACGAGCAGTACTTC
16 | TRBJ2-3 | TRBV5-1 | NA | TRBD2 | CASSLMGLASTDTQYF | TGCGCCAGCAGCTTGATGGGACTAGCGAGCACAGATACGCAGTATTTT
15 | TRBJ2-7 | TRBV6-4 | few | TRBD2 | CASSDQGLAGDEQYF | TGTGCCAGCAGTGACCAAGGACTAGCGGGAGACGAGCAGTACTTC
17 | TRBJ2-7 | TRBV11-3 | few | NA | CASSLLSLARFSYEQYF | TGTGCCAGCAGCTTACTCTCCCTAGCGCGTTTCTCCTACGAGCAGTACTTC
15 | TRBJ1-3 | TRBV7-9 | NA | NA | CASSHTGPSGNTIYF | TGTGCCAGCAGCCATACAGGCCCCTCTGGAAACACCATATATTTT
16 | TRBJ1-4 | TRBV19 | NA | NA | CASSPNRPSGNEKLFF | TGTGCCAGTAGTCCGAACCGTCCCTCAGGGAATGAAAAACTGTTTTTT
15 | TRBJ1-1 | TRBV5-6 | once | NA | CASSLPWGSNTEAFF | TGTGCCAGCAGCCTCCCCTGGGGGTCGAACACTGAAGCTTTCTTT
14 | TRBJ1-2 | TRBV7-2 | NA | TRBD1 | CASSSQQGRSGYTF | TGTGCCAGCAGCTCCCAACAGGGGAGGAGCGGCTACACCTTC
13 | TRBJ1-2 | TRBV5-1 | NA | NA | CASSLGQADGYTF | TGCGCCAGCAGCTTGGGGCAGGCCGATGGCTACACCTTC
15 | TRBJ2-6 | TRBV27 | NA | NA | CASSLVGAGANVLTF | TGTGCCAGCAGTTTAGTAGGGGCTGGGGCCAACGTCCTGACTTTC
15 | TRBJ1-2 | TRBV11-2 | NA | NA | CASSSQYRDLGGYTF | TGTGCCAGCAGCTCCCAATACAGGGATTTGGGGGGCTACACCTTC
12 | TRBJ2-7 | TRBV30 | NA | TRBD1 | CAWDRGPHEQYF | TGTGCCTGGGACAGGGGGCCACACGAGCAGTACTTC
13 | TRBJ1-2 | TRBV5-4 | NA | TRBD1 | CASSSTGNYGYTF | TGTGCCAGCAGCTCGACAGGGAACTATGGCTACACCTTC
16 | TRBJ1-4 | TRBV18 | NA | TRBD1 | CASSPPGQGAIEKLFF | TGTGCCAGCTCACCACCGGGACAGGGAGCCATCGAAAAACTGTTTTTT
17 | TRBJ1-1 | TRBV5-5 | NA | NA | CASNQAGARRPNTEAFF | TGTGCCAGCAACCAAGCGGGGGCCCGGCGGCCGAACACTGAAGCTTTCTTT
14 | TRBJ2-5 | TRBV18 | NA | TRBD2 | CASSPFREGETQYF | TGTGCCAGCTCACCGTTCCGGGAGGGTGAGACCCAGTACTTC